Listed below are T cell receptor beta chains from one sample, sequenced in a study of blood T cell repertoires in COVID-19. Profiled with immunoSEQ multiplex PCR; TCRdb holds only in-frame clones, not every one. The sample consists of around 370,000 clones, roughly 90% of them appearing once. The material sequenced was peripheral blood. Receptors originate from a woman aged 70-85 years with COVID-19, enrolled during active disease. CDR3s include the opening cysteine and the closing phenylalanine or tryptophan. The D gene is left open where the match is weak. Some rows mark clone size as missing; the rest say once, few, many or name a class of expanded clone.

CDR3 protein	CDR3 DNA	J gene	clone size	V gene	D gene
CATSGGLGEKLFF	TGTGCCACCTCCGGGGGATTAGGTGAAAAACTGTTTTTT	TRBJ1-4	once	TRBV28	NA
CASSPLGSGLNTEAFF	TGTGCCAGCTCACCACTAGGTTCAGGGCTGAACACTGAAGCTTTCTTT	TRBJ1-1	NA	TRBV18	NA
CASSPQGFSTDTQYF	TGTGCCAGCAGCCCACAGGGATTTAGCACAGATACGCAGTATTTT	TRBJ2-3	NA	TRBV2	NA
CASSPTGAGEKLFF	TGTGCCAGCAGTCCGACAGGGGCGGGTGAAAAACTGTTTTTT	TRBJ1-4	NA	TRBV28	TRBD1
CAWSGGGLAGGRSYNEQFF	TGTGCCTGGAGCGGCGGAGGACTAGCGGGGGGGCGCTCCTACAATGAGCAGTTCTTC	TRBJ2-1	NA	TRBV30	TRBD2
CASSPQGGDNEKLFF	TGTGCCAGCAGCCCCCAGGGAGGGGATAATGAAAAACTGTTTTTT	TRBJ1-4	NA	TRBV7-9	NA
CASSRGLAGGHPTDTQYF	TGCGCCAGCAGCCGCGGACTAGCGGGGGGCCACCCCACAGATACGCAGTATTTT	TRBJ2-3	NA	TRBV4-1	TRBD2
CASSPSRGNYEQYF	TGTGCCAGCTCACCCAGCAGGGGGAACTACGAGCAGTACTTC	TRBJ2-7	NA	TRBV18	TRBD1
CATSDPRTGVREQYF	TGTGCCACCAGTGATCCCCGGACAGGGGTTAGGGAGCAGTACTTC	TRBJ2-7	NA	TRBV24-1	TRBD1
CASSQGAEANTEAFF	TGTGCCAGCAGCCAAGGGGCTGAAGCGAACACTGAAGCTTTCTTT	TRBJ1-1	NA	TRBV3-1/TRBV3-2	NA
CASSLAPDRSSYNSPLHF	TGTGCCAGCAGCTTGGCCCCGGACAGAAGCTCCTATAATTCACCCCTCCACTTT	TRBJ1-6	NA	TRBV5-6	NA
CASSPPDWIGTF	TGTGCCAGCAGTCCTCCCGACTGGATAGGAACCTTC	TRBJ1-2	once	TRBV28	NA
CASSPTTALNTEAFF	TGTGCCAGCAGCCCTACGACAGCCCTGAACACTGAAGCTTTCTTT	TRBJ1-1	NA	TRBV9	NA
CASSLRDRESYEQYF	TGTGCCAGCAGTCTCAGGGACAGGGAATCCTACGAGCAGTACTTC	TRBJ2-7	NA	TRBV2	TRBD1
CASSGTGGEPEKLFF	TGTGCCAGCTCAGGCACAGGGGGCGAACCTGAAAAACTGTTTTTT	TRBJ1-4	NA	TRBV18	TRBD1
CASSLDDTRNQPQHF	TGTGCCAGCAGCTTAGATGACACACGCAATCAGCCCCAGCATTTT	TRBJ1-5	NA	TRBV11-2	NA
CASSVRGNYGYTF	TGTGCCAGCAGTGTCCGGGGAAACTATGGCTACACCTTC	TRBJ1-2	NA	TRBV2	NA
CASSLSLGSNQPQHF	TGTGCCAGCAGTTTATCCCTCGGGAGCAATCAGCCCCAGCATTTT	TRBJ1-5	NA	TRBV7-2	NA
CASSHRQGYGYTF	TGTGCCAGCAGCCATCGACAGGGCTATGGCTACACCTTC	TRBJ1-2	NA	TRBV7-2	TRBD1
CAWSVAGRGEKLFF	TGTGCCTGGAGTGTCGCCGGGAGGGGTGAAAAACTGTTTTTT	TRBJ1-4	NA	TRBV30	NA
CASSFNEGGELFF	TGTGCCAGCAGTTTCAATGAGGGCGGGGAGCTGTTTTTT	TRBJ2-2	NA	TRBV12-3/TRBV12-4	NA
CASSPGTANTEAFF	TGTGCCAGCAGCCCCGGGACAGCGAACACTGAAGCTTTCTTT	TRBJ1-1	NA	TRBV9	TRBD1
CASSQLRGWSTDTQYF	TGTGCCAGCAGCCAGCTGCGGGGGTGGTCCACAGATACGCAGTATTTT	TRBJ2-3	NA	TRBV4-2	TRBD2
CASSGPVDNQETQYF	TGTGCCAGCAGCGGCCCCGTGGACAACCAAGAGACCCAGTACTTC	TRBJ2-5	NA	TRBV9	NA
CASLGGLREKLFF	TGTGCCAGCCTGGGGGGGCTTAGAGAAAAACTGTTTTTT	TRBJ1-4	NA	TRBV2	NA
CASSADRGEDEQYF	TGTGCCAGCAGTGCGGACAGGGGAGAAGACGAGCAGTACTTC	TRBJ2-7	NA	TRBV2	TRBD1